The present T cell receptor beta chain was sequenced within a study of T cells in Graves' hyperthyroidism and ophthalmopathy. Study-level points and caveats: The model made its ophthalmopathy prediction, and onset followed a median approximately 6 months later.

CDR1 and CDR2 (germline): SEHNR, FQNEAQ (reference sequence). The V gene end was trimmed by 5 bases and the J gene end by 7 bases; junction bases not matched to a gene: 9. CDR3 length: 14 residues. This clonotype was seen at least ten times. Antigen unknown. Each patient was aged 18 to 65 and had newly diagnosed hyperthyroidism of under 2 months' duration. Patients having uncontrolled infection, another autoimmune disease, pregnancy or lactation were not included. Diagnostic assessment was based on clinical symptoms, serum thyroxine and TRAb, thyroid ultrasound and orbital computed tomography. TCR beta CDR3 region amplification was performed from RNA transcripts. The TCR CDR3 was amplified in a first-round RT-PCR using the HTBI primer set. TCRdb called the multiplex PCR reads again in MiXCR, with one record for every CDR3 protein. Here the sample spans fewer than 600,000 distinct CDR3 sequences, 12% to 15% being singletons.

The sequenced sample consisted of blood. The receptor's source is a woman aged 40-49 years with Graves' hyperthyroidism. The chain is built from TRBV7-9 and TRBJ2-7, with TRBD1 matching 9 bases. This CDR3 reads CASSHGQGTSEQYF. In nucleotides, the CDR3 is TGTGCCAGCAGCCATGGACAGGGGACGTCTGAGCAGTACTTC.